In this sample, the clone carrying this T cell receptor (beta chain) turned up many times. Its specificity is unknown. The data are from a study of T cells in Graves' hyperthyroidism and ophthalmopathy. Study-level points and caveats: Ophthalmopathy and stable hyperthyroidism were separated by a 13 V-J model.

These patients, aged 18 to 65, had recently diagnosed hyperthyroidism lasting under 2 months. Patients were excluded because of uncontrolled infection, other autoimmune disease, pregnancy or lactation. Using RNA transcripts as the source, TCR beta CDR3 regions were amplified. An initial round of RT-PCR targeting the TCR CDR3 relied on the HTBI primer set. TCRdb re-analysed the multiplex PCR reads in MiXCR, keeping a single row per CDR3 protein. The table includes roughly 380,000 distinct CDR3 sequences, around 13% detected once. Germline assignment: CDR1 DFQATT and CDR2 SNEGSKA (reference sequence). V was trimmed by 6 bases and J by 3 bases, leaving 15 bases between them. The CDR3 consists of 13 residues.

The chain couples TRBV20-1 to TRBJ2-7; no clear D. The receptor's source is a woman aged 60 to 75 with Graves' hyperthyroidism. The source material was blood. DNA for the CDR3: TGCAGTGCGGCACGCCCGGGTGGCTACGAGCAGTACTTC. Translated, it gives CSAARPGGYEQYF.